This TCR beta chain comes out of a study of CD8 T cells in Susac syndrome. CDR1 and CDR2 (germline): MNHEY, SMNVEV (reference sequence). V lost 6 bases and J 6 bases, leaving 9 bases between the germline ends. The CDR3 sequence is 11 residues long. The RNA input was about 0.45 to 1 ug, and it was reverse transcribed with random hexamers. Multiplex PCR with immunoSEQ amplified the TCR beta CDR3 across 54 Vbeta and 13 Jbeta. TCRdb used MiXCR to reprocess the immunoSEQ multiplex PCR reads, holding one entry per CDR3 protein. The repertoire holds about 66,000 distinct CDR3 sequences, approximately 96% seen once, with about 0.61% in the top ten. Purification of the CD8+ and CD4+ T cells relied on negative isolation, and TEMRA cells underwent FACS enrichment.

Sample: CD8+ T cells from PBMCs. This clonotype was obtained from a human donor with multiple sclerosis. V usage is TRBV27 and J usage is TRBJ2-7; D uncertain. The CDR3: CASSSYREQYF. The CDR3 DNA reads as TGTGCCAGCAGCTCTTATCGCGAGCAGTACTTC.